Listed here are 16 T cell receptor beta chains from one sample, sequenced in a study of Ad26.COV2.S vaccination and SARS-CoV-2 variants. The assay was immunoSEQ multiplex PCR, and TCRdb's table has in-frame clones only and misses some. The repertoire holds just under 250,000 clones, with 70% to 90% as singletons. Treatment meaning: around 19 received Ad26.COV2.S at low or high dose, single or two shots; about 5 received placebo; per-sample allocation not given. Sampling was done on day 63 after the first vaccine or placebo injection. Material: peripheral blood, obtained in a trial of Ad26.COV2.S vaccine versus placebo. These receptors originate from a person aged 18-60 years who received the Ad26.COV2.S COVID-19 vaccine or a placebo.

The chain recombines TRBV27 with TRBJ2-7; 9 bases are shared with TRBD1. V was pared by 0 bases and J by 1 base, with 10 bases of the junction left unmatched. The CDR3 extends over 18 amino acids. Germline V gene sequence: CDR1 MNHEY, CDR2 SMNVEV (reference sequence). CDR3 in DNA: TGTGCCAGCAGTTTATCTGTTTCATCGGGACAGGGTTCCTACGAGCAGTACTTC. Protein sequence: CASSLSVSSGQGSYEQYF.

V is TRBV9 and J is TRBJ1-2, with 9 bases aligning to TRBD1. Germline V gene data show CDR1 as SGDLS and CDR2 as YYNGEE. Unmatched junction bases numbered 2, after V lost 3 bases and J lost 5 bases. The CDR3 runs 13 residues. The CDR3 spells CASSGGQGYGYTF. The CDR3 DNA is TGTGCCAGCAGCGGGGGACAGGGATATGGCTACACCTTC.

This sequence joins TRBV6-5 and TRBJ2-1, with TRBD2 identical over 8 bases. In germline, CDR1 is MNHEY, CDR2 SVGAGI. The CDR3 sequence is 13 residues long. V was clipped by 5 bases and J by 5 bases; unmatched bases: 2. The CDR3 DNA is TGTGCCAGCAGTAGCGGGAGTGACAATGAGCAGTTCTTC. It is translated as CASSSGSDNEQFF.

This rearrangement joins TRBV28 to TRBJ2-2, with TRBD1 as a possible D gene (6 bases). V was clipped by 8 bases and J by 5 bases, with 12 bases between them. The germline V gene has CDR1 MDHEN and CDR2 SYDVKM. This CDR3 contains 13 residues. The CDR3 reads CASRLQGTGELFF. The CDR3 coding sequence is TGTGCCAGCCGCTTACAGGGAACCGGGGAGCTGTTTTTT. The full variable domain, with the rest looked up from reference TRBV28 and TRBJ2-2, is DVKVTQSSRYLVKRTGEKVFLECVQDMDHENMFWYRQDPGLGLRLIYFSYDVKMKEKGDIPEGYSVSREKKERFSLILESASTNQTSMYLCASRLQGTGELFFGEGSRLTVL.

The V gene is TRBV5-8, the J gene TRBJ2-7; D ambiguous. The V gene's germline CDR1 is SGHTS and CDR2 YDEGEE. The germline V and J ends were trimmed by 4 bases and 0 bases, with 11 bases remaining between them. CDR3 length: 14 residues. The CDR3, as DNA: TGTGCCAGCAGCCCGATTTATTTCTCCTACGAGCAGTACTTC. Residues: CASSPIYFSYEQYF.

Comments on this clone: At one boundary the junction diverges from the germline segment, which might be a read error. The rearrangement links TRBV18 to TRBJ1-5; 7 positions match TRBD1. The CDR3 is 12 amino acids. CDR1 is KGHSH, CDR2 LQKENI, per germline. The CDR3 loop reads CASSLSGTAWNF. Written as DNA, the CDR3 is TGTGCCAGCTCACTCAGCGGGACAGCCTGGAATTTT.

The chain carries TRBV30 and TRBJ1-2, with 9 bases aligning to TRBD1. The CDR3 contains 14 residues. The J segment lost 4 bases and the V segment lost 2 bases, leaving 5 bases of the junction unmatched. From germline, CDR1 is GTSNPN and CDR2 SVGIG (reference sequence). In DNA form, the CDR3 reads TGTGCCTGGAGTCGACAGGGGGTAGGCTATGGCTACACCTTC. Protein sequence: CAWSRQGVGYGYTF.

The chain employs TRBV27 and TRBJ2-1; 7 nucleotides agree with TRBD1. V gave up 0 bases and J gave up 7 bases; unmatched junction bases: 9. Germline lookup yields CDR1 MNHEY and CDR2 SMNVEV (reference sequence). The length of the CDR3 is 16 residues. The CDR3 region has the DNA TGTGCCAGCAGTTTATCGGGGACAGTGGTCTGGAATGAGCAGTTCTTC. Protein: CASSLSGTVVWNEQFF.

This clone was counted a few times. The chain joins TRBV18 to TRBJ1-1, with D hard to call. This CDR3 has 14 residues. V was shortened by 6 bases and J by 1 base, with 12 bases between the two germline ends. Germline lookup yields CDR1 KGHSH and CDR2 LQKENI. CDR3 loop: CASSLAVGNTEAFF. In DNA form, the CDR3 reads TGTGCCAGCTCGCTGGCCGTCGGGAACACTGAAGCTTTCTTT.

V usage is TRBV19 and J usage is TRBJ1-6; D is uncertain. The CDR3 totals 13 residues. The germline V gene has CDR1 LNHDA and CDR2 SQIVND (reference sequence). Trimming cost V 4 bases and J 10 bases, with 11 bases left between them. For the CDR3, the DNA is TGTGCCAGTAGTACCAACAGAGGGTCACCCCTCCACTTT. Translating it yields CASSTNRGSPLHF. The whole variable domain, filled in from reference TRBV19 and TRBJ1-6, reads DGGITQSPKYLFRKEGQNVTLSCEQNLNHDAMYWYRQDPGQGLRLIYYSQIVNDFQKGDIAEGYSVSREKKESFPLTVTSAQKNPTAFYLCASSTNRGSPLHFGNGTRLTVT.

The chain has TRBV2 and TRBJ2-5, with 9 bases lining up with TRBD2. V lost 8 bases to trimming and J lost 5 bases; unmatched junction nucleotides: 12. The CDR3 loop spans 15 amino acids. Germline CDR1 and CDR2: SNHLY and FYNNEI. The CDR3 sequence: CASSGTSGPRETQYF. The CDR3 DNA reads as TGTGCCAGCTCCGGAACTAGCGGGCCCCGGGAGACCCAGTACTTC.

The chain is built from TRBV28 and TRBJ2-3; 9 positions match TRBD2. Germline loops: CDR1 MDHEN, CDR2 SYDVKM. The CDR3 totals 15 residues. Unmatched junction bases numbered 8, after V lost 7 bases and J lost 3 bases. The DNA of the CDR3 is TGTGCCAGCATACTGGGTAGCGGGAGAACAGATACGCAGTATTTT. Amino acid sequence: CASILGSGRTDTQYF. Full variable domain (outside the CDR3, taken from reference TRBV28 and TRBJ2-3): DVKVTQSSRYLVKRTGEKVFLECVQDMDHENMFWYRQDPGLGLRLIYFSYDVKMKEKGDIPEGYSVSREKKERFSLILESASTNQTSMYLCASILGSGRTDTQYFGPGTRLTVL.

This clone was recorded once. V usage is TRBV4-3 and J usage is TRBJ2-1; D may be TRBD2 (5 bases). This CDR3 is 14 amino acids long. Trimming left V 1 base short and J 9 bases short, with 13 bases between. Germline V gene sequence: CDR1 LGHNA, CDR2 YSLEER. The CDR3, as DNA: TGCGCCAGCAGCCAAGGACACGGCAGCGGTGAGCAGTTCTTC. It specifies CASSQGHGSGEQFF.

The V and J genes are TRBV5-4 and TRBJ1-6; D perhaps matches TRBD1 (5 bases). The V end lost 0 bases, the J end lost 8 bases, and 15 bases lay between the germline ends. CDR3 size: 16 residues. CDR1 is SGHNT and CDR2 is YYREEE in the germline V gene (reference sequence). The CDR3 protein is CASSLAGGGFDSPLHF. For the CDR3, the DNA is TGTGCCAGCAGCTTGGCCGGTGGGGGTTTTGATTCACCCCTCCACTTT. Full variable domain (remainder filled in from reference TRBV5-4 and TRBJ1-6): ETGVTQSPTHLIKTRGQQVTLRCSSQSGHNTVSWYQQALGQGPQFIFQYYREEENGRGNFPPRFSGLQFPNYSSELNVNALELDDSALYLCASSLAGGGFDSPLHFGNGTRLTVT.

The DNA of the CDR3 is TGTGCCGCGGGCGGGGGGGATCAGCCCCAGCATTTT. Its protein product is CAAGGGDQPQHF. The chain is built from TRBV24-1 and TRBJ1-5; D possibly corresponds to TRBD1 (5 bases). Germline V lookup: CDR1 KGHDR, CDR2 SFDVKD. V lost 12 bases to trimming and J lost 5 bases, with 13 bases between them. This CDR3 is built from 12 residues.

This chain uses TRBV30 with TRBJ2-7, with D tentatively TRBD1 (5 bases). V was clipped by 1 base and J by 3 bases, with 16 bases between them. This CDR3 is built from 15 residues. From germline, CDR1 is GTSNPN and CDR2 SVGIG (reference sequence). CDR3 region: CAWSDHRNPRYEQYF. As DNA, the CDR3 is TGTGCCTGGAGTGACCACAGGAATCCTCGCTACGAGCAGTACTTC. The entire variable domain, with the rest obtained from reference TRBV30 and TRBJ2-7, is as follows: SQTIHQWPATLVQPVGSPLSLECTVEGTSNPNLYWYRQAAGRGLQLLFYSVGIGQISSEVPQNLSASRPQDRQFILSSKKLLLSDSGFYLCAWSDHRNPRYEQYFGPGTRLTVT.